The 5 T cell receptor beta chains given below trace back to one sample, sequenced in a study of cytomegalovirus exposure and HLA in healthy donors. 13 Jbeta primers and 60 Vbeta primers were used for the PCR. The protocol was immunoSEQ multiplex PCR, while the TCRdb copy is restricted to in-frame clones and leaves out a portion. This table has nearly 95,000 clones, more than 70% appearing once. Material: PBMCs. The receptors shown here come from a middle-aged woman in good health and CMV-seronegative.

The chain has TRBV6-1 and TRBJ1-5; TRBD1 matches 8 bases. V was pared by 7 bases and J by 4 bases, with 9 bases of the junction left unmatched. Germline assignment: CDR1 MNHNS and CDR2 SASEGT. The CDR3 has 15 amino acids. The CDR3 region is CASILGQGMNQPQHF. The CDR3, as DNA: TGTGCCAGCATACTTGGACAGGGTATGAATCAGCCCCAGCATTTT.

The rearrangement links TRBV28 to TRBJ2-7; 9 nucleotides align to TRBD2. The CDR3 consists of 15 residues. Germline CDR1 is MDHEN and CDR2 is SYDVKM. The V and J ends lost 5 bases and 4 bases, in that order; junction bases with no gene match: 9. CDR3: CASSPAGGGGYEQYF. As DNA, the CDR3 is TGTGCCAGCAGTCCCGCGGGAGGGGGCGGGTACGAGCAGTACTTC.

V gene TRBV5-4 combines with J gene TRBJ2-5; the match to TRBD2 covers 8 bases. Trimming took 4 bases from V and 4 from J; bases not matched to a gene: 6. Germline CDR1 is SGHNT and CDR2 is YYREEE (reference sequence). The CDR3 loop spans 14 amino acids. The CDR3 DNA reads as TGTGCCAGCAGCCCGACGAGCGGGGGAGAGACCCAGTACTTC. Translated, it gives CASSPTSGGETQYF.

The V and J genes are TRBV7-2 and TRBJ1-5; D is unclear. Trimming took off 1 base at V and 6 bases at J, with 19 bases between the two ends. The CDR3 is made up of 17 amino acids. Germline CDR1 is SGHTA and CDR2 is FQGNSA. CDR3 region: CASSLVFSLQRLQPQHF. CDR3 DNA: TGTGCCAGCAGCTTAGTCTTCAGTTTGCAGAGGCTTCAGCCCCAGCATTTT.

The CDR3 loop reads CASSGGKRGPRRVEAFF. The CDR3 DNA is TGTGCCAGCAGTGGGGGGAAACGGGGCCCGCGGAGGGTTGAAGCTTTCTTT. The chain is built from TRBV6-1 and TRBJ1-1, with a possible D match to TRBD1 (5 bases). V dropped 4 bases and J dropped 7 bases, with 25 bases sitting between them. This CDR3 comprises 17 residues. From germline, CDR1 is MNHNS and CDR2 SASEGT.